The 27 T cell receptor beta chains listed next were all sequenced from one sample in a study of blood T cell repertoires in COVID-19. Data came from immunoSEQ multiplex PCR; TCRdb stores just in-frame clones and leaves some out. Of 350,000 to 450,000 clones listed, 85% to 90% are singletons. Sequenced sample: peripheral blood. These receptors originate from a human donor in a cohort sampled during active COVID-19.

This clone has only a few counts. The V and J genes are TRBV27 and TRBJ2-5; TRBD2 matches 8 bases. In germline, CDR1 is MNHEY, CDR2 SMNVEV (reference sequence). CDR3 length: 14 residues. Losses at the gene ends were 4 bases for V and 5 bases for J; bases not matched to a gene: 6. The CDR3 nucleotides read TGTGCCAGCAGTTCCGGACTAGCCCTGGAGACCCAGTACTTC. Translation: CASSSGLALETQYF.

V and J are TRBV28 and TRBJ2-1; D gene ambiguous. The CDR3 contains 16 residues. Deletions cut 4 bases from V and 0 bases from J, with 13 bases between. Looked up from germline, CDR1 is MDHEN and CDR2 is SYDVKM. CDR3 sequence reads: CASSSPQASSYNEQFF. DNA for the CDR3: TGTGCCAGCAGTTCCCCCCAAGCGAGCTCCTACAATGAGCAGTTCTTC.

The CDR3 DNA is TGCGCCAGCAGCTTGGAGGGGGACAACGGTGAAAAACTGTTTTTT. Its protein is CASSLEGDNGEKLFF. The V call is TRBV5-1, the J call TRBJ1-4; a possible D gene is TRBD1 (6 bases). This CDR3 comprises 15 residues. CDR1 and CDR2 from the germline V gene are SGHRS and YFSETQ. Trimming removed 0 bases at V and 7 bases at J, with 13 bases between. Filled out from reference TRBV5-1 and TRBJ1-4, the complete variable domain reads KAGVTQTPRYLIKTRGQQVTLSCSPISGHRSVSWYQQTPGQGLQFLFEYFSETQRNKGNFPGRFSGRQFSNSRSEMNVSTLELGDSALYLCASSLEGDNGEKLFFGSGTQLSVL.

The chain uses TRBV6-1 and TRBJ2-3, with D perhaps TRBD1 (6 bases). Germline-derived CDR1 and CDR2 are MNHNS and SASEGT. The V gene lost 4 bases and the J gene lost 0 bases, with 17 bases spanning the gap. The CDR3 is made up of 17 amino acids. In DNA, the CDR3 is TGTGCCAGCAGTGGCCCACTACAGGGTCCTAGCACAGATACGCAGTATTTT. Its protein is CASSGPLQGPSTDTQYF.

The genes are TRBV6-5 and TRBJ1-6, with D possibly being TRBD1 (6 bases). The length of the CDR3 is 15 residues. V was trimmed by 6 bases and J by 10 bases, leaving 19 bases between them. The germline gives CDR1 MNHEY, CDR2 SVGAGI. CDR3 loop: CASSPVAGQGSPLHF. The CDR3 coding sequence is TGTGCCAGCAGCCCCGTGGCAGGCCAGGGGTCACCCCTCCACTTT.

This rearrangement joins TRBV5-6 to TRBJ2-3; TRBD2 might be the D (6 bases). The CDR3 extends over 14 amino acids. V was pared by 7 bases and J by 2 bases, with 14 bases between. Germline V gene lookup returns CDR1 SGHDT and CDR2 YYEEEE. In DNA form, the CDR3 reads TGTGCCAGCGGTCTTAGCGGAGTCACAGATACGCAGTATTTT. Its protein is CASGLSGVTDTQYF.

The V gene is TRBV19, the J gene TRBJ2-7; 12 bases align to TRBD1. With V trimmed by 0 bases and J by 3 bases, 9 bases remained unmatched. The CDR3 totals 18 residues. Germline CDR1 is LNHDA and CDR2 is SQIVND (reference sequence). CDR3 residues: CASSIDLGQGAGGYEQYF. CDR3 bases: TGTGCCAGTAGTATAGATCTGGGACAGGGGGCCGGGGGCTACGAGCAGTACTTC. Complete variable domain (other parts from reference TRBV19 and TRBJ2-7): DGGITQSPKYLFRKEGQNVTLSCEQNLNHDAMYWYRQDPGQGLRLIYYSQIVNDFQKGDIAEGYSVSREKKESFPLTVTSAQKNPTAFYLCASSIDLGQGAGGYEQYFGPGTRLTVT.

The chain recombines TRBV29-1 with TRBJ2-5; 9 bases line up with TRBD1. Germline V lookup: CDR1 SQVTM, CDR2 ANQGSEA. The CDR3 length is 13 residues. Trimming cost V 6 bases and J 5 bases; bases outside gene matches: 7. CDR3 protein: CSVATGGGETQYF. The CDR3 region has the DNA TGCAGCGTCGCAACAGGGGGCGGCGAGACCCAGTACTTC.

This clone has a single count. The J gene is TRBJ2-2, the V gene TRBV7-7, with 8 bases identical to TRBD2. The CDR3 spans 16 residues. Germline V gives CDR1 SSHAT, CDR2 FNYEAQ (reference sequence). Trimming removed 5 bases from V and 5 bases from J; junction bases left unmatched: 10. DNA for the CDR3: TGTGCCAGCAGCCCCTCTAGCGGGCCAGGTACCGGGGAGCTGTTTTTT. Its protein is CASSPSSGPGTGELFF. Variable domain in full (rest from reference TRBV7-7 and TRBJ2-2): GAGVSQSPRYKVTKRGQDVTLRCDPISSHATLYWYQQALGQGPEFLTYFNYEAQPDKSGLPSDRFSAERPEGSISTLTIQRTEQRDSAMYRCASSPSSGPGTGELFFGEGSRLTVL.

This clone has more than one count but fewer than ten. The genes are TRBV5-1 and TRBJ2-1; D might be TRBD2 (6 bases). V lost 0 bases, J lost 8 bases, and 12 bases lay in between. The CDR3 loop spans 14 amino acids. Per the germline V gene, CDR1 is SGHRS and CDR2 is YFSETQ. CDR3 nucleotides: TGCGCCAGCAGCTTGGAGGACCCGGGGGATGAGCAGTTCTTC. Its translation: CASSLEDPGDEQFF.

The V call is TRBV27, the J call TRBJ2-3; 9 nucleotides match TRBD2. Germline CDR1 MNHEY, CDR2 SMNVEV (reference sequence). V shed 4 bases and J 5 bases; nucleotides not matched to a gene: 10. There are 16 residues in the CDR3. This CDR3 is CASSSFPRGGRDTQYF. As DNA, the CDR3 is TGTGCCAGCAGTTCATTCCCGCGGGGGGGGAGAGATACGCAGTATTTT.

The chain combines TRBV6-5 with TRBJ1-1; D call uncertain. Germline V gene lookup returns CDR1 MNHEY and CDR2 SVGAGI. V dropped 4 bases and J dropped 3 bases, with 6 bases sitting between them. The CDR3 runs to 12 residues. The CDR3 region has the DNA TGTGCCAGCAGTTCGGGGTACACTGAAGCTTTCTTT. It yields the protein CASSSGYTEAFF.

This rearrangement joins TRBV5-6 to TRBJ2-1; 10 bases line up with TRBD1. V lost 2 bases and J lost 4; bases outside the gene matches: 6. Germline V gives CDR1 SGHDT, CDR2 YYEEEE. The CDR3 has 16 residues. CDR3 DNA sequence: TGTGCCAGCAGCTTCGGGACAGGGGCGACGTACAATGAGCAGTTCTTC. Protein: CASSFGTGATYNEQFF.

This clone has more than one count but fewer than ten. The chain employs TRBV11-2 and TRBJ1-2, with TRBD1 matching over 8 bases. V gave up 3 bases and J gave up 3 bases; unmatched junction bases: 0. The CDR3 is made up of 13 amino acids. CDR1 is SGHAT, CDR2 FQNNGV, per germline. CDR3 loop: CASSLDRDYGYTF. CDR3 in DNA: TGTGCCAGCAGCTTGGACAGGGACTATGGCTACACCTTC. Full variable domain (remainder filled in from reference TRBV11-2 and TRBJ1-2): EAGVAQSPRYKIIEKRQSVAFWCNPISGHATLYWYQQILGQGPKLLIQFQNNGVVDDSQLPKDRFSAERLKGVDSTLKIQPAKLEDSAVYLCASSLDRDYGYTFGSGTRLTVV.

The chain carries TRBV18 and TRBJ2-1; 10 bases map to TRBD2. CDR3 length: 16 residues. Germline V gene sequence: CDR1 KGHSH, CDR2 LQKENI. The V and J ends lost 2 bases and 6 bases, in that order; junction bases with no gene match: 7. This CDR3 is CASSPSSSGGTNEQFF. DNA for the CDR3: TGTGCCAGCTCACCATCATCTAGCGGGGGCACCAATGAGCAGTTCTTC.

V gene TRBV3-1 (or the pseudogene TRBV3-2) combines with J gene TRBJ1-3; the match to TRBD1 covers 7 bases. Germline-derived CDR1 and CDR2 are LGHDT and YNNKEL (reference sequence). V gave up 2 bases and J gave up 3 bases; unmatched junction bases: 16. The CDR3 is 19 amino acids. In DNA, the CDR3 is TGTGCCAGCAGCCAACTCGGTGCAGTCAGGGGGAGCGGTGGAAACACCATATATTTT. It specifies CASSQLGAVRGSGGNTIYF.

The CDR3: CASSPQVSGGEETQYF. The CDR3 DNA follows: TGTGCCAGCAGCCCGCAAGTTAGCGGGGGGGAAGAGACCCAGTACTTC. The rearrangement uses TRBV7-2 and TRBJ2-5; 11 nucleotides agree with TRBD2. J was trimmed by 3 bases and V by 5 bases; bases with no gene match: 8. The length of the CDR3 is 16 residues. Germline CDR1 reads SGHTA; CDR2 reads FQGNSA. The variable domain in full, with the rest retrieved from reference TRBV7-2 and TRBJ2-5, is GAGVSQSPSNKVTEKGKDVELRCDPISGHTALYWYRQSLGQGLEFLIYFQGNSAPDKSGLPSDRFSAERTGGSVSTLTIQRTQQEDSAVYLCASSPQVSGGEETQYFGPGTRLLVL.

The rearrangement joins TRBV25-1 to TRBJ1-1; D not certain. Germline-derived CDR1 and CDR2 are MGHDK and SYGVNS. The CDR3 sequence is 14 residues long. Trimming took 3 bases from V and 1 from J, leaving 9 bases between them. This CDR3 is CASSDVRRNTEAFF. The DNA of the CDR3 is TGTGCCAGCAGTGATGTCAGGCGGAACACTGAAGCTTTCTTT.

V and J are TRBV11-1 and TRBJ2-2; TRBD1 matches 10 bases. Germline trimming cut 6 bases from V and 6 bases from J; bases unmatched to any gene: 4. The CDR3 is 14 residues long. Germline-derived CDR1 and CDR2 are SGHAT and FQDESV (reference sequence). CDR3 nucleotide sequence: TGTGCCAGCAGGACGACAGGGGGCTCCGGGGAGCTGTTTTTT. Amino acids: CASRTTGGSGELFF.

The chain has TRBV30 and TRBJ1-3; D gene unclear. CDR1 and CDR2 (germline): GTSNPN, SVGIG (reference sequence). CDR3 length: 12 amino acids. Trimming cost V 5 bases and J 3 bases, with 8 bases left between them. The CDR3 bases are TGTGCCTGGGGTAGACTTGGAAACACCATATATTTT. Its protein is CAWGRLGNTIYF.

The J gene is TRBJ1-2, the V gene TRBV24-1; possible D gene TRBD1, 6 bases. Trimming removed 4 bases from V and 2 bases from J, with 16 bases in between. Germline CDR1 KGHDR, CDR2 SFDVKD. This CDR3 spans 16 amino acids. The CDR3 DNA reads TGTGCCACCAGTGAAGGCGCCGGGACAACCAACTATGGCTACACCTTC. It encodes CATSEGAGTTNYGYTF.

This chain links TRBV28 with TRBJ1-3, with 8 positions matching TRBD1. CDR3 size: 16 residues. The germline CDR1 and CDR2 sequences are MDHEN and SYDVKM. V lost 6 bases to trimming and J lost 0 bases; unmatched junction nucleotides: 7. CDR3 in amino acids: CASRTQGEGSGNTIYF. The CDR3 bases are TGTGCCAGCAGAACACAGGGGGAAGGCTCTGGAAACACCATATATTTT.

The chain links TRBV9 to TRBJ1-1; D uncertain. The CDR3 loop spans 9 amino acids. Germline V gene data show CDR1 as SGDLS and CDR2 as YYNGEE. The V end lost 4 bases, the J end lost 8 bases, and 3 bases lay between the germline ends. In DNA, the CDR3 is TGTGCCAGCAGCCCGGAAGCTTTCTTT. It codes for CASSPEAFF.

The genes are TRBV7-9 and TRBJ1-1; 7 nucleotides agree with TRBD1. CDR1 and CDR2 (germline): SEHNR, FQNEAQ (reference sequence). This CDR3 region has 16 residues. The junction had 9 bases not matched to a gene; V was cut back by 5 bases and J by 0 bases. This chain's CDR3 is CASSKRQGVMNTEAFF. Here the CDR3 DNA reads TGTGCCAGCAGCAAACGACAGGGCGTAATGAACACTGAAGCTTTCTTT.

The chain employs TRBV7-9 and TRBJ2-2; 7 bases align to TRBD2. From germline, CDR1 is SEHNR and CDR2 FQNEAQ (reference sequence). The CDR3 has 16 residues. Germline trimming cut 4 bases from V and 6 bases from J; bases unmatched to any gene: 11. The CDR3 DNA reads TGTGCCAGCAGCTACAGCCGGCGGGAGCTGGCCGGGGAGCTGTTTTTT. This sequence encodes CASSYSRRELAGELFF.

This chain connects TRBV29-1 to TRBJ1-1, with 7 positions matching TRBD1. This CDR3 spans 13 amino acids. V lost 7 bases and J lost 1; bases outside the gene matches: 6. The germline V gene has CDR1 SQVTM and CDR2 ANQGSEA. The CDR3 sequence is CSGQGYGNTEAFF. The DNA for the CDR3 is TGCAGCGGACAGGGTTATGGGAACACTGAAGCTTTCTTT.

J is TRBJ1-6 and V is TRBV19; D may be TRBD1 (5 bases). Trimming pared 9 bases from V and 5 bases from J, leaving 20 bases between. CDR1 and CDR2 from the germline V gene are LNHDA and SQIVND (reference sequence). This CDR3 is 16 amino acids long. CDR3 amino acids: CASSHLPRADNSPLHF. The CDR3 nucleotides are TGTGCCAGCAGCCACCTTCCCAGGGCGGATAATTCACCCCTCCACTTT. The full variable domain, its missing parts supplied by reference TRBV19 and TRBJ1-6, is DGGITQSPKYLFRKEGQNVTLSCEQNLNHDAMYWYRQDPGQGLRLIYYSQIVNDFQKGDIAEGYSVSREKKESFPLTVTSAQKNPTAFYLCASSHLPRADNSPLHFGNGTRLTVT.